This passage covers 6 T cell receptor beta chains from one sample sequenced in a study of high-grade serous ovarian cancer treatment subgroups. Sequencing was performed with immunoSEQ multiplex PCR; in TCRdb, only in-frame clones are kept and a portion is missing. This table has about 8,800 clones, 72% appearing once. Tumor samples were obtained before definitive surgery or chemotherapy. The sequencing input was tumor tissue. The receptor set was obtained from a human donor with high-grade serous ovarian cancer.

The chain couples TRBV28 to TRBJ2-5, with 7 positions matching TRBD1. V lost 7 bases to trimming and J lost 3 bases; unmatched junction nucleotides: 8. The CDR3 extends over 14 amino acids. Germline CDR1 reads MDHEN; CDR2 reads SYDVKM. Written as DNA, the CDR3 is TGTGCCAGCACCCCCCGGACAGGAAAAGAGACCCAGTACTTC. This gives the protein CASTPRTGKETQYF.

CDR3 residues: CASKLGLSSDTQYF. The CDR3 DNA follows: TGTGCCAGCAAACTAGGGCTGAGTTCAGATACGCAGTATTTT. The chain combines TRBV2 with TRBJ2-3; the D gene is possibly TRBD2 (5 bases). The length of the CDR3 is 14 residues. Per the germline V gene, CDR1 is SNHLY and CDR2 is FYNNEI. V was shortened by 7 bases and J by 4 bases, with 15 bases between the two germline ends.

The chain employs TRBV27 and TRBJ2-1; 13 bases align to TRBD2. After removal of 4 bases from V and 5 bases from J, the junction contained 11 bases not matched to a gene. The CDR3 has 18 amino acids. Germline-derived CDR1 and CDR2 are MNHEY and SMNVEV (reference sequence). Here the CDR3 reads CASSSWTSGRGGNNEQFF. Written as DNA, the CDR3 is TGTGCCAGCAGTTCCTGGACTAGCGGGAGAGGCGGCAACAATGAGCAGTTCTTC.

CDR3 sequence: CASSVTVQETQYF. The CDR3 DNA is TGTGCCAGCAGTGTTACGGTCCAAGAGACCCAGTACTTC. The rearrangement uses TRBV2 and TRBJ2-5; no definite D call. The CDR3 loop spans 13 amino acids. Germline CDR1 is SNHLY and CDR2 is FYNNEI. Trimming removed 4 bases at V and 1 base at J, with 7 bases between.

V is TRBV10-3 and J is TRBJ2-1, with 9 bases aligning to TRBD2. The J segment lost 2 bases and the V segment lost 10 bases, leaving 6 bases of the junction unmatched. Germline-derived CDR1 and CDR2 are ENHRY and SYGVKD. This CDR3 has 14 amino acids. CDR3 in DNA: TGTGCCACCAAGGGACTAGCCGCCTACAATGAGCAGTTCTTC. As protein: CATKGLAAYNEQFF.

The genes are TRBV6-1 and TRBJ2-5, with D perhaps TRBD1 (5 bases). Germline CDR1 MNHNS, CDR2 SASEGT. The CDR3 runs to 14 residues. V lost 5 bases and J 4 bases, leaving 14 bases between the germline ends. DNA of the CDR3: TGTGCCAGCAGTCCGACCCGGACATCAGAGACCCAGTACTTC. Its protein product is CASSPTRTSETQYF.